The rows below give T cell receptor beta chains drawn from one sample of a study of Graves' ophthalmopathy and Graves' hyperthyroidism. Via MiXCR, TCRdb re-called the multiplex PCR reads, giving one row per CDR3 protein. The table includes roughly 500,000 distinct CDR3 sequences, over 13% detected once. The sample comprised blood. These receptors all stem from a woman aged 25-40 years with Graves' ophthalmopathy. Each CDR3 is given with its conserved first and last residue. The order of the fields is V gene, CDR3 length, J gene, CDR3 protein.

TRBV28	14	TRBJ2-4	CASSPGLPAHIQYF
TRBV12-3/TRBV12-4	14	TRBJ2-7	CASRTSGGKFEQYF
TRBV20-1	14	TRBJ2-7	CSARGAGASYEQYF
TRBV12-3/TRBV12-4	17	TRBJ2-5	CASSPFPGKKGEETQYF
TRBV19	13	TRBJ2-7	CASSSRLDWEQYF
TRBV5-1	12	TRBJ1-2	CASMGSEDGYTF
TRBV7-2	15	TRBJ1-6	CASSFDTAPNSPLHF
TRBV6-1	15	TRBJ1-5	CASSEERGGNQPQHF
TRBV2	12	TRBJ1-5	CASSGVGLAQHF
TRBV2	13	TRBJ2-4	CASSYTTTAKGYF
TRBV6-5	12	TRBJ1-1	CASSYGVYEAFF
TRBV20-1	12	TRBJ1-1	CSAPTDSTEAFF
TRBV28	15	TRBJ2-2	CASSPLRSNTGELFF
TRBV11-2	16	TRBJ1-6	CASSFSGTGSGSPLHF
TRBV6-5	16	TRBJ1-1	CASSYSPAGTNTEAFF
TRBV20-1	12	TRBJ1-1	CSSRKRDTEAFF
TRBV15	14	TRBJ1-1	CATSRERSDTEAFF
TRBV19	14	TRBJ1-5	CASSDSVPYQPQHF
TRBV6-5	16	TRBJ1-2	CASSWKRQGAENGYTF
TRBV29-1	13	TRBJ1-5	CSVEFGGDQPQHF
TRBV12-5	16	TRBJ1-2	CASGLSDGVLRYGYTF
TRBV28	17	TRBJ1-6	CASSYRDTPVPNSPLHF
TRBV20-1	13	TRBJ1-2	CSARLQAPGGHTF
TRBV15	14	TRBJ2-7	CATSRGTETYEQYF
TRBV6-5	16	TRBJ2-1	CASSYPPGGSYNEQFF
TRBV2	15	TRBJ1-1	CASSEEALWDTEAFF
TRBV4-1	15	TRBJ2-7	CASSQEGVRFYEQYF
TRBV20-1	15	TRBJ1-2	CSARDDGRPNYGYTF
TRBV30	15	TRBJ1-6	CAWMGQMGINSPLHF
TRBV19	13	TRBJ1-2	CATYGQPFNGYTF
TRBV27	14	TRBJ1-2	CASSYTGGRAGYTF
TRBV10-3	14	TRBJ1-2	CAISESNQKDGYTF
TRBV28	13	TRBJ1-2	CASSFSRGYGYTF
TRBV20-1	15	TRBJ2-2	CSAPRAGGLTGELFF
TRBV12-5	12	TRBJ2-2	CASGTPPGELFF
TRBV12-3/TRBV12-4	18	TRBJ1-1	CASTPAGTGGLMGTEAFF
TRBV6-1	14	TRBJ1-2	CASSDRTGPYGYTF
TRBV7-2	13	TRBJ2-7	CASSLPTSYEQYF
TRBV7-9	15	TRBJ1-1	CASTRDTVMNTEAFF
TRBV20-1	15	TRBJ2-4	CSARPGTGGLNIQYF